This TCR beta chain originates from a study of T cells in Graves' hyperthyroidism and ophthalmopathy. The CDR3 loop spans 16 amino acids. V trimming: 2 bases; J trimming: 1 base; junction bases outside the gene matches: 5. Germline V CDR1 and CDR2: MDHEN, SYDVKM. The CDR3 regions of TCR beta were amplified from RNA transcripts. TCR CDR3 underwent first-round RT-PCR with the HTBI primer set. TCRdb independently ran MiXCR on the multiplex PCR reads; one entry per CDR3 protein. This table holds about 600,000 distinct CDR3 sequences, 16% found once. Uncontrolled infection, other autoimmune disease, pregnancy or lactation disqualified patients from enrolment.

The receptor was isolated from a woman aged 40 to 50 with Graves' ophthalmopathy. Sequencing was carried out using blood. The chain has TRBV28 and TRBJ1-5; 7 nucleotides match TRBD1. The CDR3: CASSLPGGWSNQPQHF. DNA for the CDR3: TGTGCCAGCAGTTTACCAGGGGGTTGGAGCAATCAGCCCCAGCATTTT. The whole variable domain, filled in from reference TRBV28 and TRBJ1-5, reads DVKVTQSSRYLVKRTGEKVFLECVQDMDHENMFWYRQDPGLGLRLIYFSYDVKMKEKGDIPEGYSVSREKKERFSLILESASTNQTSMYLCASSLPGGWSNQPQHFGDGTRLSIL.